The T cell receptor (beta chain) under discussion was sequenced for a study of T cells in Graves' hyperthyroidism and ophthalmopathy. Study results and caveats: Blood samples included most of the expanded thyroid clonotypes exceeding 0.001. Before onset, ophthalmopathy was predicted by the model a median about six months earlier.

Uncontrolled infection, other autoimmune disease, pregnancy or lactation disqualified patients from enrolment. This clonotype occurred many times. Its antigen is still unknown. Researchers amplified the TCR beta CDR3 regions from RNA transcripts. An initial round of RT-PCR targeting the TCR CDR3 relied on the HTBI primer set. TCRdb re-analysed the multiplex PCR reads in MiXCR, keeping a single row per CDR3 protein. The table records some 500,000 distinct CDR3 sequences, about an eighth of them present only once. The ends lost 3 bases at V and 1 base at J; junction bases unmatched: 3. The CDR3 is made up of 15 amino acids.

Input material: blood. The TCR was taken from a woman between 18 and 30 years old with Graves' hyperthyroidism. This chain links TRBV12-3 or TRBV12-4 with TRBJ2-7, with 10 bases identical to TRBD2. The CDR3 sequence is CASSFGTSASYEQYF. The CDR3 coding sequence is TGTGCCAGCAGTTTCGGGACTAGCGCTTCCTACGAGCAGTACTTC.